This entry lists 24 T cell receptor beta chains sequenced from one sample in a study of T-cell reconstitution after alpha-beta-depleted transplantation in children. A TCRbeta library incorporating unique molecular identifiers was prepared. TCRdb reanalysed the PCR reads using MiXCR and keeps one entry per CDR3 protein. Of fewer than 200,000 distinct CDR3 sequences in the sample, approximately 7% are singletons; the top ten hold approximately 3%. The sequencing used PBMCs from the stem cell graft donor, collected from the stem cell graft. Receptor source: a human donor who donated a stem cell graft to a child with Wiskott-Aldrich syndrome.

The chain carries TRBV7-2 and TRBJ2-1; maybe TRBD1 (8 bases). From germline, CDR1 is SGHTA and CDR2 FQGNSA. The V end lost 6 bases, the J end lost 13 bases, and 19 bases lay between the germline ends. The CDR3 consists of 13 residues. The CDR3 reads CASRVTGGVRQFF. In DNA form, the CDR3 reads TGTGCCAGCAGGGTAACAGGGGGGGTTAGACAGTTCTTC.

This clonotype occurred a few times. V is TRBV30 and J is TRBJ2-2; possible D gene TRBD1, 6 bases. The length of the CDR3 is 15 residues. From germline, CDR1 is GTSNPN and CDR2 SVGIG (reference sequence). Trimming stripped 3 bases from V and 0 bases from J, with 11 bases between. The CDR3 protein is CAWSEGTTNTGELFF. The CDR3, as DNA: TGTGCCTGGAGCGAGGGGACAACGAACACCGGGGAGCTGTTTTTT.

The table lists this clonotype with a few counts. The chain uses TRBV5-1 and TRBJ2-2, with 12 bases lining up with TRBD2. The CDR3 covers 18 residues. V lost 4 bases to trimming and J lost 0 bases; unmatched junction nucleotides: 7. Germline assignment: CDR1 SGHRS and CDR2 YFSETQ. The CDR3: CASSAGTSGFTNTGELFF. In nucleotides, the CDR3 is TGCGCCAGCAGCGCCGGGACTAGCGGGTTCACGAACACCGGGGAGCTGTTTTTT. Full variable domain (outside the CDR3, taken from reference TRBV5-1 and TRBJ2-2): KAGVTQTPRYLIKTRGQQVTLSCSPISGHRSVSWYQQTPGQGLQFLFEYFSETQRNKGNFPGRFSGRQFSNSRSEMNVSTLELGDSALYLCASSAGTSGFTNTGELFFGEGSRLTVL.

The DNA of the CDR3 is TGCAGCGTTGAGGTCAGCTCCTACGAGCAGTACTTC. Amino acids: CSVEVSSYEQYF. The V call is TRBV29-1, the J call TRBJ2-7; D is uncertain. This CDR3 has 12 amino acids. Germline V gene data show CDR1 as SQVTM and CDR2 as ANQGSEA. V was pared by 3 bases and J by 0 bases, with 6 bases between.

In this sample, this clonotype turned up many times. The gene calls are TRBV20-1 and TRBJ2-7; D gene uncertain. The CDR3 runs to 14 residues. The germline CDR1 and CDR2 sequences are DFQATT and SNEGSKA (reference sequence). V lost 3 bases and J lost 0, with 12 bases in between. Here the CDR3 reads CSASTATDSYEQYF. The CDR3 DNA sequence: TGCAGTGCTAGTACAGCCACAGACTCCTACGAGCAGTACTTC.

The CDR3 sequence is CASTPGTSGRRGETQYF. DNA of the CDR3: TGCGCCAGCACCCCCGGGACTAGCGGGAGGAGGGGAGAGACCCAGTACTTC. The rearrangement uses TRBV5-1 and TRBJ2-5, with 15 bases fitting TRBD2. The trim removed 6 bases at V and 4 bases at J, leaving 10 bases unmatched. The CDR3 is 17 residues long. Germline CDR1 and CDR2: SGHRS and YFSETQ.

The sample holds many counts of this clonotype. This chain uses TRBV5-1 with TRBJ2-1, with 7 bases aligning to TRBD1. Losses at the gene ends were 2 bases for V and 8 bases for J; bases not matched to a gene: 13. The CDR3 runs 16 residues. CDR1 is SGHRS, CDR2 YFSETQ, per germline. CDR3 loop: CASSLQGLIGRYEQFF. The CDR3 coding sequence is TGCGCCAGCAGCTTACAGGGGTTGATAGGGCGATATGAGCAGTTCTTC.

Many counts were recorded for this clonotype. The chain joins TRBV7-2 to TRBJ2-7; 10 nucleotides align to TRBD2. Unmatched junction bases numbered 2, after V lost 3 bases and J lost 3 bases. The CDR3 runs to 14 residues. Germline V lookup: CDR1 SGHTA, CDR2 FQGNSA. CDR3 sequence (DNA): TGTGCCAGCAGCTTCTCTAGCGGGAGCTACGAGCAGTACTTC. It specifies CASSFSSGSYEQYF.

In its sample, this clonotype was seen many times. This chain uses TRBV5-1 with TRBJ2-1; D remains ambiguous. Looked up from germline, CDR1 is SGHRS and CDR2 is YFSETQ. The CDR3 is 12 residues long. The germline V and J ends were trimmed by 0 bases and 10 bases, with 8 bases remaining between them. CDR3 region: CASSLAREEQFF. The DNA of the CDR3 is TGCGCCAGCAGCTTGGCCCGAGAGGAGCAGTTCTTC.

The CDR3 DNA follows: TGTGCCAGCAGTTACGGGGGTACTTCGTGGCAGTACTTC. This sequence encodes CASSYGGTSWQYF. The chain combines TRBV12-3 or TRBV12-4 with TRBJ2-7; D may be TRBD2 (6 bases). The CDR3 spans 13 residues. The germline V and J ends were trimmed by 4 bases and 9 bases, with 16 bases remaining between them.

In its sample, this clonotype was seen many times. The chain recombines TRBV4-3 with TRBJ2-3, with D maybe TRBD2 (5 bases). Germline V gene lookup returns CDR1 LGHNA and CDR2 YSLEER. Trimming pared 4 bases from V and 7 bases from J, leaving 21 bases between. The CDR3 length is 16 residues. The CDR3 nucleotides read TGCGCCAGCAGCCGAGACGTGGGAGAACGGACTCATACGCAGTATTTT. It yields the protein CASSRDVGERTHTQYF.

A note on this clonotype: A much larger clone differs from this one at a single base, so this may be a read error. The V call is TRBV7-2, the J call TRBJ2-3; 10 bases line up with TRBD2. This CDR3 has 16 residues. CDR1 and CDR2 from the germline V gene are SGHTA and FQGNSA. The junction had 11 bases not matched to a gene; V was cut back by 4 bases and J by 7 bases. Here the CDR3 reads CASSSPLAGVSYTQYF. Written as DNA, the CDR3 is TGTGCCAGCAGCTCCCCCCTAGCGGGAGTGTCATATACGCAGTATTTT.

This clonotype has a count of ten or more. The chain has TRBV10-3 and TRBJ2-7; TRBD1 is a possible D gene (5 bases). CDR1 and CDR2 (germline): ENHRY, SYGVKD. CDR3 length equals 13 residues. V was pared by 7 bases and J by 6 bases, with 16 bases between. The CDR3 sequence is CAITQGIPSEQYF. Here the CDR3 DNA reads TGTGCCATCACCCAGGGTATTCCCTCCGAGCAGTACTTC.

This clonotype showed up many times. One end of the junction does not line up with germline, which may come from a read error. The chain has TRBV6-6 and TRBJ1-5; D is possibly TRBD1 (5 bases). The CDR3 contains 13 residues. Germline V gene sequence: CDR1 MNHNY, CDR2 SVGAGI (reference sequence). In nucleotides, the CDR3 is TGTGCCAGCAGTTACTCTGGGGGGGTTGCCATGGGTTTT. This translates into CASSYSGGVAMGF.

This clonotype was seen at least ten times. V and J are TRBV15 and TRBJ1-1, with D uncertain. With 3 bases removed from V and 7 bases from J, the gap between germline ends came to 6 bases. Germline V gene data show CDR1 as LNHNV and CDR2 as YYDKDF (reference sequence). CDR3 size: 11 residues. CDR3 nucleotides: TGTGCCACCAGCAGTTTTCTTGAAGCTTTCTTT. Translated, it gives CATSSFLEAFF.

This clonotype appeared many times. The rearrangement joins TRBV11-2 to TRBJ1-2; no firm D call. Germline CDR1 reads SGHAT; CDR2 reads FQNNGV. The CDR3 is made up of 15 amino acids. The V gene lost 3 bases and the J gene lost 4 bases, with 15 bases spanning the gap. CDR3 in amino acids: CASSLLGSSGYGYTF. Written as DNA, the CDR3 is TGTGCCAGCAGCTTGTTGGGATCCTCTGGCTATGGCTACACCTTC.

This clonotype was counted ten times or more. The chain couples TRBV28 to TRBJ2-7, with 8 bases fitting TRBD1. The length of the CDR3 is 12 residues. The J segment lost 3 bases and the V segment lost 8 bases, leaving 3 bases of the junction unmatched. Germline V gives CDR1 MDHEN, CDR2 SYDVKM. The CDR3 is CASGTGGYEQYF. DNA of the CDR3: TGTGCCAGCGGTACAGGGGGCTACGAGCAGTACTTC. Complete variable domain (other parts from reference TRBV28 and TRBJ2-7): DVKVTQSSRYLVKRTGEKVFLECVQDMDHENMFWYRQDPGLGLRLIYFSYDVKMKEKGDIPEGYSVSREKKERFSLILESASTNQTSMYLCASGTGGYEQYFGPGTRLTVT.

This clonotype has more than one count but fewer than ten. The rearrangement uses TRBV7-2 and TRBJ1-6; D is unresolved. The germline V and J ends were trimmed by 6 bases and 14 bases, with 14 bases remaining between them. CDR3 length: 12 amino acids. Germline values: CDR1 SGHTA, CDR2 FQGNSA. CDR3 protein: CASSSYLVALHF. The CDR3 nucleotides are TGTGCCAGCAGTTCCTACTTGGTGGCCCTCCACTTT.

This clonotype has at least ten counts. The genes are TRBV20-1 and TRBJ2-1, with D possibly being TRBD1 (6 bases). V was trimmed by 4 bases and J by 8 bases, leaving 12 bases between them. The germline gives CDR1 DFQATT, CDR2 SNEGSKA (reference sequence). The CDR3 covers 12 residues. CDR3 in DNA: TGCAGTGCTATATGGCAGGGGTATGAGCAGTTCTTC. Its protein is CSAIWQGYEQFF.

This clonotype was seen repeatedly, ten times or more. The chain joins TRBV9 to TRBJ2-1; 7 bases match TRBD1. Germline CDR1 SGDLS, CDR2 YYNGEE. CDR3 length: 14 residues. With 4 bases clipped from V and 4 bases from J, the junction kept 5 bases outside the gene matches. The CDR3 reads CASSTRQGYNEQFF. CDR3 bases: TGTGCCAGCAGCACTCGACAGGGATACAATGAGCAGTTCTTC.

This clonotype was seen repeatedly, ten times or more. The CDR3 protein is CASSLDPNGPYGYTF. CDR3 nucleotides: TGTGCCAGCAGCCTAGATCCCAACGGCCCCTATGGCTACACCTTC. This chain connects TRBV5-6 to TRBJ1-2, with unresolved D. Trimming stripped 4 bases from V and 4 bases from J, with 17 bases between. The CDR3 has 15 amino acids. The germline gives CDR1 SGHDT, CDR2 YYEEEE.

Remarks on this clonotype: One junction end disagrees with the germline gene, perhaps due to a read error. The J gene is TRBJ2-1, the V gene TRBV5-1, with 8 bases aligning to TRBD2. CDR3 length equals 15 residues. CDR1 SGHRS and CDR2 YFSETQ come from the germline V gene. The CDR3 is CASSLEAGVYNEQIF. The CDR3 DNA reads TGCGCCAGCAGCTTGGAAGCGGGGGTATACAATGAGCAGATCTTC.

The chain carries TRBV5-6 and TRBJ2-1, with D possibly being TRBD2 (6 bases). Germline V gene sequence: CDR1 SGHDT, CDR2 YYEEEE. Trimming cost V 0 bases and J 10 bases, with 14 bases left between them. There are 14 residues in the CDR3. The CDR3 loop is CASSLDIFAGEQFF. In DNA form, the CDR3 reads TGTGCCAGCAGCTTGGACATATTCGCGGGGGAGCAGTTCTTC.

This clonotype was seen many times. The genes are TRBV20-1 and TRBJ2-7; D is undetermined. Looked up from germline, CDR1 is DFQATT and CDR2 is SNEGSKA (reference sequence). Trimming took 1 base from V and 2 from J, leaving 6 bases between them. CDR3 size: 12 residues. The CDR3 DNA sequence: TGCAGTGCTAGAGTCCCTACCTACGAGCAGTACTTC. Translation gives CSARVPTYEQYF.